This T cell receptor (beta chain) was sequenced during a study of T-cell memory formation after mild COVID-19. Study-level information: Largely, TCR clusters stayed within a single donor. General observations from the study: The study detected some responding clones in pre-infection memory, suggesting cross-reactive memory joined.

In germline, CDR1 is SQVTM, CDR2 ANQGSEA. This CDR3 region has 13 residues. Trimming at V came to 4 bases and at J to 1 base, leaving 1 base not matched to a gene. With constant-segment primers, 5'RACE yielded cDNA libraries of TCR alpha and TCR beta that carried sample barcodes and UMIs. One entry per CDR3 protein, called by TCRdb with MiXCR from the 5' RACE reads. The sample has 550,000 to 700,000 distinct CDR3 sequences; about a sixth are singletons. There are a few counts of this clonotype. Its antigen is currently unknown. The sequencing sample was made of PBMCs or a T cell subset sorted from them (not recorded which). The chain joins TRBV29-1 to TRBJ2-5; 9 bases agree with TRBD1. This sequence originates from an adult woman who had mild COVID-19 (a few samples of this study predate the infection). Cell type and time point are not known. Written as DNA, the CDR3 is TGCAGCGTTGTACAGGGGGCCCAAGAGACCCAGTACTTC. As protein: CSVVQGAQETQYF.